Below are 32 T cell receptor beta chains sequenced from a single sample in a study of blood T cell repertoires in COVID-19. This table comes from immunoSEQ multiplex PCR, and its TCRdb copy is limited to in-frame clones, with some not included. This table has roughly 330,000 clones, approximately 89% appearing once. The sample comprised PBMCs or T cells enriched from blood (not recorded which). These TCRs come from a woman between 25 and 40 years old who had recovered from COVID-19.

The chain joins TRBV5-1 to TRBJ1-6; TRBD1 might be the D (5 bases). Trimming stripped 4 bases from V and 13 bases from J, with 21 bases between. The CDR3 is 15 amino acids. Germline-derived CDR1 and CDR2 are SGHRS and YFSETQ. The CDR3 bases are TGCGCCAGCAGCCTCCCCCCCCGGGGGGAGTTTCCCCTCCACTTT. This sequence encodes CASSLPPRGEFPLHF.

The chain has TRBV3-1 (or the pseudogene TRBV3-2) and TRBJ1-6, with 10 bases matching TRBD1. This CDR3 comprises 18 residues. V gave up 4 bases and J gave up 4 bases; unmatched junction bases: 10. Germline CDR1 is LGHDT and CDR2 is YNNKEL (reference sequence). The CDR3 DNA is TGTGCCAGCAGCCTGAGACAGGGGGCGCGGATTTATAATTCACCCCTCCACTTT. It specifies CASSLRQGARIYNSPLHF.

Only one count was recorded for this clone. The V call is TRBV27, the J call TRBJ1-6, with a possible D match to TRBD1 (5 bases). CDR1 MNHEY and CDR2 SMNVEV come from the germline V gene (reference sequence). The CDR3 runs 13 residues. V dropped 7 bases and J dropped 8 bases, with 12 bases sitting between them. The CDR3 here is CASTAGGYSPLHF. CDR3 DNA sequence: TGTGCCAGCACCGCGGGGGGTTATTCACCCCTCCACTTT.

This chain links TRBV28 with TRBJ1-3; D is undetermined. V was cut by 6 bases and J by 4 bases, with 22 bases left in between. The CDR3 covers 17 residues. CDR1 and CDR2 (germline): MDHEN, SYDVKM. CDR3 sequence reads: CASSHFRSGGSGNTIYF. CDR3 sequence (DNA): TGTGCCAGCAGCCATTTCCGATCGGGAGGGTCCGGAAACACCATATATTTT.

CDR3 protein: CASSPQGYQETQYF. CDR3 nucleotide sequence: TGTGCCAGCTCACCGCAGGGTTATCAAGAGACCCAGTACTTC. The chain recombines TRBV18 with TRBJ2-5; TRBD1 might be the D (5 bases). Germline values: CDR1 KGHSH, CDR2 LQKENI. V dropped 3 bases and J dropped 2 bases, with 10 bases sitting between them. CDR3 length equals 14 residues.

The V call is TRBV2, the J call TRBJ1-2, with TRBD1 identical over 9 bases. The trim removed 7 bases at V and 7 bases at J, leaving 4 bases unmatched. From germline, CDR1 is SNHLY and CDR2 FYNNEI. This CDR3 comprises 12 residues. The CDR3 coding sequence is TGTGCCAGCACCAGGGACAGGGCTGGCTACACCTTC. This sequence encodes CASTRDRAGYTF.

The chain has TRBV6-5 and TRBJ2-2; D possibly corresponds to TRBD1 (6 bases). Between the trimmed V and J ends, which lost 6 bases and 4 bases, there was a span of 15 bases. The CDR3 runs to 15 residues. In germline, CDR1 is MNHEY, CDR2 SVGAGI. The CDR3 sequence is CASRYTGSITGELFF. The DNA of the CDR3 is TGTGCCAGCAGGTACACAGGGTCAATCACCGGGGAGCTGTTTTTT.

The chain employs TRBV28 and TRBJ1-2, with D perhaps TRBD1 (5 bases). V was clipped by 6 bases and J by 3 bases, with 11 bases between them. The CDR3 consists of 13 residues. The V gene's germline CDR1 is MDHEN and CDR2 SYDVKM. CDR3 loop: CASRARGDYGYTF. DNA for the CDR3: TGTGCCAGCAGGGCCCGGGGGGACTATGGCTACACCTTC.

The rearrangement joins TRBV12-3 or TRBV12-4 to TRBJ1-1; TRBD1 is a possible D gene (6 bases). There are 13 residues in the CDR3. Trimming shortened V by 5 bases and J by 1 base, and 8 bases separated the two germline ends. As DNA, the CDR3 is TGTGCCAGCAGTACGGGACAGAACACTGAAGCTTTCTTT. Translation: CASSTGQNTEAFF.

This rearrangement joins TRBV6-5 to TRBJ2-2, with D possibly matching TRBD1 (5 bases). The germline V gene encodes CDR1 MNHEY and CDR2 SVGAGI. This CDR3 is built from 15 residues. The V end lost 0 bases, the J end lost 4 bases, and 9 bases lay between the germline ends. This CDR3 is CASSYSYRGTGELFF. The CDR3 DNA reads TGTGCCAGCAGTTACTCGTATAGGGGCACCGGGGAGCTGTTTTTT.

The chain is built from TRBV5-1 and TRBJ1-2; 9 bases map to TRBD1. CDR1 and CDR2 from the germline V gene are SGHRS and YFSETQ. The CDR3 is 14 amino acids. The V segment lost 6 bases and the J segment 3 bases; nucleotides outside the gene matches: 6. The CDR3 DNA follows: TGCGCCAGCACCCTGACAGGGGGGGACTATGGCTACACCTTC. This encodes CASTLTGGDYGYTF.

This chain connects TRBV7-9 to TRBJ1-3; TRBD1 matches at 9 bases. This CDR3 has 15 amino acids. With V trimmed by 0 bases and J by 4 bases, 1 base remained unmatched. CDR1 is SEHNR, CDR2 FQNEAQ, per germline (reference sequence). The CDR3 nucleotides read TGTGCCAGCAGCTTAGCGGGACAGGGAGGAAACACCATATATTTT. Translated: CASSLAGQGGNTIYF. Looking up the rest from reference TRBV7-9 and TRBJ1-3 gives the full variable domain: DTGVSQNPRHKITKRGQNVTFRCDPISEHNRLYWYRQTLGQGPEFLTYFQNEAQLEKSRLLSDRFSAERPKGSFSTLEIQRTEQGDSAMYLCASSLAGQGGNTIYFGEGSWLTVV.

This clone was seen a single time. This chain links TRBV28 with TRBJ1-5; TRBD1 aligns across 8 bases. Germline V gene data show CDR1 as MDHEN and CDR2 as SYDVKM. This CDR3 comprises 16 residues. V was clipped by 5 bases and J by 1 base; unmatched bases: 7. The chain's CDR3 is CASSGGGQASNQPQHF. The DNA of the CDR3 is TGTGCCAGCAGTGGGGGGGGACAGGCGAGCAATCAGCCCCAGCATTTT.

This chain links TRBV7-2 with TRBJ2-7; a possible D gene is TRBD2 (7 bases). CDR1 and CDR2 from the germline V gene are SGHTA and FQGNSA. CDR3 size: 15 residues. V was shortened by 2 bases and J by 3 bases, with 14 bases between the two germline ends. The CDR3 sequence: CASSLKGGEGYEQYF. The DNA for the CDR3 is TGTGCCAGCAGCTTAAAGGGGGGGGAAGGCTACGAGCAGTACTTC.

V gene TRBV24-1 combines with J gene TRBJ2-2; TRBD2 aligns across 15 bases. This CDR3 region has 19 residues. The germline V gene has CDR1 KGHDR and CDR2 SFDVKD. V was pared by 5 bases and J by 4 bases, with 10 bases of the junction left unmatched. The CDR3 spells CATSAPGLAGGQGTGELFF. DNA of the CDR3: TGTGCCACCAGTGCCCCAGGACTAGCGGGGGGGCAGGGCACCGGGGAGCTGTTTTTT.

The chain couples TRBV5-1 to TRBJ1-4; no clear D gene. CDR1 is SGHRS and CDR2 is YFSETQ in the germline V gene. V was trimmed by 2 bases and J by 8 bases, leaving 13 bases between them. The CDR3 is 14 residues long. CDR3 bases: TGCGCCAGCAGCTTCGGAGGGTATAGGGAAAAACTGTTTTTT. Residues: CASSFGGYREKLFF.

The chain combines TRBV6-2 or TRBV6-3 with TRBJ2-7, with D perhaps matching TRBD2 (7 bases). The CDR3 extends over 14 amino acids. CDR1 and CDR2 (germline): MNHEY, SVGEGT. The ends were cut back, 3 bases at V and 2 bases at J, with 11 bases in the middle. CDR3 sequence reads: CASSYRGGAYEQYF. In nucleotides, the CDR3 is TGTGCCAGCAGTTATCGAGGGGGGGCCTACGAGCAGTACTTC.

This chain uses TRBV5-1 with TRBJ2-6; 11 bases map to TRBD2. V was clipped by 1 base and J by 0 bases; unmatched bases: 6. The CDR3 runs to 19 residues. Looked up from germline, CDR1 is SGHRS and CDR2 is YFSETQ. The CDR3 loop is CASSLWTSGRPSGANVLTF. The CDR3 nucleotides are TGCGCCAGCAGCTTGTGGACTAGCGGGCGCCCCTCTGGGGCCAACGTCCTGACTTTC. Complete variable domain (other parts from reference TRBV5-1 and TRBJ2-6): KAGVTQTPRYLIKTRGQQVTLSCSPISGHRSVSWYQQTPGQGLQFLFEYFSETQRNKGNFPGRFSGRQFSNSRSEMNVSTLELGDSALYLCASSLWTSGRPSGANVLTFGAGSRLTVL.

V gene TRBV5-1 combines with J gene TRBJ1-4; TRBD1 is a possible D gene (6 bases). V lost 7 bases to trimming and J lost 4 bases, with 23 bases between them. Germline V gene data show CDR1 as SGHRS and CDR2 as YFSETQ. The CDR3 runs 17 residues. The CDR3 DNA reads as TGCGCCAGCCGACGAACCACAGGGTCCAGCTTTAATGAAAAACTGTTTTTT. Its protein product is CASRRTTGSSFNEKLFF.

The genes are TRBV4-2 and TRBJ1-2, with 10 bases matching TRBD1. This CDR3 has 16 residues. Per germline, CDR1 LGHNA and CDR2 YNFKEQ. The V and J ends lost 4 bases and 2 bases, in that order; junction bases with no gene match: 7. The chain's CDR3 is CASSRRGTGANYGYTF. The CDR3, as DNA: TGTGCCAGCAGCCGAAGAGGGACAGGGGCGAACTATGGCTACACCTTC.

CDR3 in DNA: TGTGCCAGCAGCCAAGAAGGGGAATTAGCTGAAGCTTTCTTT. Translated: CASSQEGELAEAFF. V and J are TRBV3-1 (or the pseudogene TRBV3-2) and TRBJ1-1, with D possibly being TRBD1 (5 bases). CDR3 length: 14 residues. V shed 0 bases and J shed 6 bases, with 11 bases lying between them. Per the germline V gene, CDR1 is LGHDT and CDR2 is YNNKEL (reference sequence).

The genes are TRBV18 and TRBJ1-3; D unclear. Germline CDR1 reads KGHSH; CDR2 reads LQKENI. V was pared by 6 bases and J by 4 bases, with 16 bases between. This CDR3 region has 15 residues. CDR3: CASSPGGYSGNTIYF. The CDR3 DNA reads as TGTGCCAGCTCCCCAGGAGGATATTCGGGAAACACCATATATTTT. The full variable domain, completed using reference TRBV18 and TRBJ1-3, is NAGVMQNPRHLVRRRGQEARLRCSPMKGHSHVYWYRQLPEEGLKFMVYLQKENIIDESGMPKERFSAEFPKEGPSILRIQQVVRGDSAAYFCASSPGGYSGNTIYFGEGSWLTVV.

The chain recombines TRBV15 with TRBJ2-5, with D perhaps matching TRBD2 (5 bases). There are 14 residues in the CDR3. Germline values: CDR1 LNHNV, CDR2 YYDKDF (reference sequence). Trimming shortened V by 0 bases and J by 4 bases, and 9 bases separated the two germline ends. DNA for the CDR3: TGTGCCACCAGCAGAGATGTCGGACTAGAGACCCAGTACTTC. Translation gives CATSRDVGLETQYF.

The rearrangement links TRBV5-1 to TRBJ2-7; D is uncertain. This CDR3 contains 15 residues. The V end was cut by 5 bases, the J end by 0 bases, with 15 bases between. Per germline, CDR1 SGHRS and CDR2 YFSETQ. CDR3: CASRSWQNDSYEQYF. CDR3 bases: TGCGCCAGCAGGTCGTGGCAGAACGACTCCTACGAGCAGTACTTC.

The gene calls are TRBV7-2 and TRBJ2-3; 7 bases match TRBD1. Germline V gene data show CDR1 as SGHTA and CDR2 as FQGNSA. V lost 3 bases, J lost 6 bases, and 6 bases stayed unmatched. This CDR3 spans 14 amino acids. This chain's CDR3 is CASSLRGLGDTQYF. For the CDR3, the DNA is TGTGCCAGCAGCTTGAGGGGGCTGGGGGATACGCAGTATTTT.

V usage is TRBV14 and J usage is TRBJ2-2, with D possibly TRBD2 on 6 matching bases. The CDR3 length is 18 residues. Germline V lookup: CDR1 SGHDN, CDR2 FVKESK. V was trimmed by 0 bases and J by 3 bases, leaving 17 bases between them. CDR3 amino acids: CASSQEQWRDRDTGELFF. In DNA form, the CDR3 reads TGTGCCAGCAGCCAAGAGCAATGGCGGGATAGAGACACCGGGGAGCTGTTTTTT.

This chain connects TRBV4-2 to TRBJ2-1, with TRBD2 identical over 9 bases. Germline values: CDR1 LGHNA, CDR2 YNFKEQ. V shed 0 bases and J 6 bases; nucleotides not matched to a gene: 12. CDR3 size: 18 residues. The CDR3 is CASSQEAGGGARINEQFF. The CDR3 DNA reads TGTGCCAGCAGCCAAGAGGCAGGCGGGGGGGCCCGAATCAATGAGCAGTTCTTC.

This clone turned up a few times. The V call is TRBV5-1, the J call TRBJ2-1, with 9 bases matching TRBD2. With 0 bases clipped from V and 9 bases from J, the junction kept 10 bases outside the gene matches. The CDR3 loop spans 16 amino acids. Germline CDR1 and CDR2: SGHRS and YFSETQ. In nucleotides, the CDR3 is TGCGCCAGCAGCTTGGCGTTCGCGGGGGGGCTGAGTGAGCAGTTCTTC. It yields the protein CASSLAFAGGLSEQFF.

The gene calls are TRBV5-5 and TRBJ1-3, with D unresolved. The CDR3 covers 15 residues. The germline CDR1 and CDR2 sequences are SGHKS and YYEKEE (reference sequence). The V and J ends lost 0 bases and 4 bases respectively, with 11 bases between them. The CDR3 DNA reads as TGTGCCAGCAGCTTGGGGCATGGGCAAGGAAACACCATATATTTT. Encoded protein: CASSLGHGQGNTIYF.

The chain links TRBV28 to TRBJ1-1; TRBD1 matches 10 bases. With V trimmed by 3 bases and J by 5 bases, 6 bases remained unmatched. The CDR3 sequence is 15 residues long. Germline assignment: CDR1 MDHEN and CDR2 SYDVKM. CDR3 DNA: TGTGCCAGCAGTTTTGACAGGGGGCGGAGGACTGAAGCTTTCTTT. Its protein is CASSFDRGRRTEAFF.

As for this clone: Other nucleotide sequences in the sample specify the same CDR3. This chain's CDR3 is CASSVQGNQPQHF. The CDR3 bases are TGTGCCAGCAGTGTCCAGGGGAATCAGCCCCAGCATTTT. The chain carries TRBV2 and TRBJ1-5; D may be TRBD1 (6 bases). The CDR3 loop spans 13 amino acids. CDR1 is SNHLY, CDR2 FYNNEI, per germline. Trimming stripped 4 bases from V and 4 bases from J, with 8 bases between.

This clone came up a few times. J is TRBJ1-4 and V is TRBV7-9, with TRBD1 identical over 7 bases. V was clipped by 6 bases and J by 1 base; unmatched bases: 5. The CDR3 spans 15 residues. Germline V gives CDR1 SEHNR, CDR2 FQNEAQ (reference sequence). CDR3 bases: TGTGCCAGCAGATCTCCAGGGGGAACTAATGAAAAACTGTTTTTT. This translates into CASRSPGGTNEKLFF.